This T cell receptor (beta chain) was observed in a study of cytomegalovirus exposure and HLA in healthy donors. Study details: A previous analysis identified fewer than 130 million unique TCR beta sequences derived from around 200 million T cells.

Use of 60 Vbeta and 13 Jbeta primers characterized the PCR. Data came from immunoSEQ multiplex PCR; TCRdb stores just in-frame clones and leaves some out. The table lists some 110,000 clones, over 60% of them singletons. This clone was picked up one time. Antigen: not known. Study outcomes and limitations: According to the study, around 150 TCR beta chains were cytomegalovirus-associated.

This CDR3 region has 13 residues. The germline V gene has CDR1 WNHNN and CDR2 SYGVQD (reference sequence). V gave up 5 bases and J gave up 3 bases; unmatched junction bases: 2. Sequenced material: PBMCs. The origin of this receptor is a man aged 30-40 years in good health and CMV-seropositive. J is TRBJ2-3 and V is TRBV10-1, with 7 bases lining up with TRBD1. The CDR3 nucleotides read TGCGCCAGCAGTTTGGACAGGACAGATACGCAGTATTTT. Its translation is CASSLDRTDTQYF.